Listed here is a single T cell receptor beta chain. These data originate in a study of neoadjuvant anti-PD-1 for oral cavity cancer. Study information: Patients without progression received a fourth nivolumab dose around day 43, then surgical resection on days 50-56.

As to time point: after neoadjuvant nivolumab, at surgical resection. Sequenced by immunoSEQ multiplex PCR; TCRdb stores in-frame clones only, minus some. The sample gives roughly 68,000 clones, roughly nine tenths of which show up once; around 2.7% is in the top ten. V was pared by 11 bases and J by 0 bases, with 10 bases between. Germline values: CDR1 MDHEN, CDR2 SYDVKM. The CDR3 is 12 residues long. The genes are TRBV28 and TRBJ1-2; D unresolved. The sequence came from a person aged 35-79 years with oral cavity squamous cell carcinoma. Sequencing was performed on PBMCs, taken after nivolumab (anti-PD-1) treatment. CDR3 coding DNA: TGTGCCGCCAGTCTCCCTAACTATGGCTACACCTTC. Its protein product is CAASLPNYGYTF.